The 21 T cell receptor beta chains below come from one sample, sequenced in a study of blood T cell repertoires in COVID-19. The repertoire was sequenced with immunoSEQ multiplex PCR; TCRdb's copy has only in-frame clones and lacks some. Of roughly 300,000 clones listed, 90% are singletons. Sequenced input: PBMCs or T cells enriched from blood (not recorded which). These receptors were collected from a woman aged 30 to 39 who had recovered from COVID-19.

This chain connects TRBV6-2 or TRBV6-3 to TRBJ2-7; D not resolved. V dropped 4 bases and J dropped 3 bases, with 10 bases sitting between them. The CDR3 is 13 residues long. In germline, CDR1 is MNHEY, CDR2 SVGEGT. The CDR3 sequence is CASSWLEDYEQYF. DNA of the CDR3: TGTGCCAGCAGTTGGTTAGAGGACTACGAGCAGTACTTC.

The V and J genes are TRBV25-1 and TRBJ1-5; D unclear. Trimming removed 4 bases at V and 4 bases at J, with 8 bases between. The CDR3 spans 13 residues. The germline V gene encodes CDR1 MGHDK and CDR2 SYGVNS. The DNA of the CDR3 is TGTGCCAGCAGTGCTACAGTTAATCAGCCCCAGCATTTT. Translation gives CASSATVNQPQHF.

CDR3 in DNA: TGTGCCAGCAGCCAAGAAGGAATAGGGACTTTGTATGGCTACACCTTC. Amino acids: CASSQEGIGTLYGYTF. The chain recombines TRBV14 with TRBJ1-2; weak D call: TRBD1 (5 bases). Trimming stripped 0 bases from V and 5 bases from J, with 16 bases between. The CDR3 contains 16 residues. CDR1 is SGHDN and CDR2 is FVKESK in the germline V gene. Full variable domain (rest looked up from reference TRBV14 and TRBJ1-2): EAGVTQFPSHSVIEKGQTVTLRCDPISGHDNLYWYRRVMGKEIKFLLHFVKESKQDESGMPNNRFLAERTGGTYSTLKVQPAELEDSGVYFCASSQEGIGTLYGYTFGSGTRLTVV.

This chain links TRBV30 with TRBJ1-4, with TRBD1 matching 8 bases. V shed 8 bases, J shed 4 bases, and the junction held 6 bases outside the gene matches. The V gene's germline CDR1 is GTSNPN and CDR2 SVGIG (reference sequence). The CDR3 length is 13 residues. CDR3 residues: CAGKTGDNEKLFF. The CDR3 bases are TGTGCCGGAAAGACAGGGGATAATGAAAAACTGTTTTTT.

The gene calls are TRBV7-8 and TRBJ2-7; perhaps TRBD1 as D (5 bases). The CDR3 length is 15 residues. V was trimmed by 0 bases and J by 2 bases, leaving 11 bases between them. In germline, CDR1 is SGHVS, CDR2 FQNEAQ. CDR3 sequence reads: CASSLAGRVAYEQYF. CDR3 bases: TGTGCCAGCAGCTTAGCGGGCAGGGTAGCCTACGAGCAGTACTTC.

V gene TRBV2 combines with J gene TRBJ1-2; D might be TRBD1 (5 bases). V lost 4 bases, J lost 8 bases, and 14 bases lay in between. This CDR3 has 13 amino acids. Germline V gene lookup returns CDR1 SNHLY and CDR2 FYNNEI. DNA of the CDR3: TGTGCCAGCAGTGGTGTCAGGGATGGCGGCTACACCTTC. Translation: CASSGVRDGGYTF.

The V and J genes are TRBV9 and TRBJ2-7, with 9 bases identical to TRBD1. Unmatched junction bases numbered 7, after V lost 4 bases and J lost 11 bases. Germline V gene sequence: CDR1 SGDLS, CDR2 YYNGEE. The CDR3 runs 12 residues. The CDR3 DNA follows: TGTGCCAGCAGCTCTCCGGACAGGGGCAAGTACTTC. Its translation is CASSSPDRGKYF.

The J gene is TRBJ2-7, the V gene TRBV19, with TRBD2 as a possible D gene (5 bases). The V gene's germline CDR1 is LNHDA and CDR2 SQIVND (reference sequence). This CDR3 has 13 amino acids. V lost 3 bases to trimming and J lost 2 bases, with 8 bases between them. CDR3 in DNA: TGTGCCAGTAGTATTACTAGGGCCTACGAGCAGTACTTC. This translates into CASSITRAYEQYF.

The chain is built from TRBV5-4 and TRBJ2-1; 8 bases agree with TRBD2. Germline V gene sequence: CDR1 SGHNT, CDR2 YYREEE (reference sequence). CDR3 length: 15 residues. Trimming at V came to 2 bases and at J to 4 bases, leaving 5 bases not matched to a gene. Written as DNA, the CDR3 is TGTGCCAGCAGCTTCAGGAGCGGGAGTTACAATGAGCAGTTCTTC. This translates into CASSFRSGSYNEQFF.

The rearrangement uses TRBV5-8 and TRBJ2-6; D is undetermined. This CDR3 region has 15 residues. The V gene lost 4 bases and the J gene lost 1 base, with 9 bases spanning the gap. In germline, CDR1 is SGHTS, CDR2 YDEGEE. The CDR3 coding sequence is TGTGCCAGCAGCCAACACCGTTCTGGGGCCAACGTCCTGACTTTC. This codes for CASSQHRSGANVLTF.

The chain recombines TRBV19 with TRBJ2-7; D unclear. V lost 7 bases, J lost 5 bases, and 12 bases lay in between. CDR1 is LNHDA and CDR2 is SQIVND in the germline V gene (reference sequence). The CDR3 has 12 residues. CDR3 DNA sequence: TGTGCCAGTAACGAACCGGGTAACGAGCAGTACTTC. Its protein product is CASNEPGNEQYF.

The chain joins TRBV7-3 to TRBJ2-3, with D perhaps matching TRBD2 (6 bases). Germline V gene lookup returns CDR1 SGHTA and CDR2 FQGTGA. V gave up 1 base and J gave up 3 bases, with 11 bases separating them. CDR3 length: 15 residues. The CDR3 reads CASSLSGIRTDTQYF. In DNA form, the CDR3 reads TGTGCCAGCAGCTTAAGCGGGATCCGAACAGATACGCAGTATTTT.

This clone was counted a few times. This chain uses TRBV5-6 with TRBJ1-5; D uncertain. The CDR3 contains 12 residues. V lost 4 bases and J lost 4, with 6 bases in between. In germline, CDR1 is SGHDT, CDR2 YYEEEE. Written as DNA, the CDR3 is TGTGCCAGCAGCGGAGGAAATCAGCCCCAGCATTTT. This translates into CASSGGNQPQHF. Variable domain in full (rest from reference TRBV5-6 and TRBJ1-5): DAGVTQSPTHLIKTRGQQVTLRCSPKSGHDTVSWYQQALGQGPQFIFQYYEEEERQRGNFPDRFSGHQFPNYSSELNVNALLLGDSALYLCASSGGNQPQHFGDGTRLSIL.

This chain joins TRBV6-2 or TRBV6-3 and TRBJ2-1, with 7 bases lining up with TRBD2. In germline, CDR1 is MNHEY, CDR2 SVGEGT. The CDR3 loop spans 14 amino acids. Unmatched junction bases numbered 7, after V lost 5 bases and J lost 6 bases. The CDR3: CASSGTGGLNEQFF. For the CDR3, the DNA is TGTGCCAGCAGTGGAACGGGAGGTCTCAATGAGCAGTTCTTC.

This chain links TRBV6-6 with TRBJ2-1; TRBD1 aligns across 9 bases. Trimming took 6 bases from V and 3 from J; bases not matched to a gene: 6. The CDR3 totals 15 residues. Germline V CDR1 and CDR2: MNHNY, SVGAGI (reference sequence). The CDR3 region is CASRYGTGIYNEQFF. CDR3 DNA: TGTGCCAGCAGATACGGGACAGGGATCTACAATGAGCAGTTCTTC.

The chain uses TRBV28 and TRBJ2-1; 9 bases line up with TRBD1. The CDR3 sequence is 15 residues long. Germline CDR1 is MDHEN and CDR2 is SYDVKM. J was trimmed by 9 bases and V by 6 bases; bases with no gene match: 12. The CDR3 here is CASRGTGTGIGEQFF. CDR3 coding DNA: TGTGCCAGCAGGGGGACCGGGACAGGGATCGGTGAGCAGTTCTTC.

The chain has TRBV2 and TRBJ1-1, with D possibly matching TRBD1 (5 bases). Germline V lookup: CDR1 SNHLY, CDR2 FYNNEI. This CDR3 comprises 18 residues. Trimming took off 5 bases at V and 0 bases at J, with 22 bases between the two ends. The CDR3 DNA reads TGTGCCAGCAGTCCAGTGGGTAAGGGGCTCCTTATGAACACTGAAGCTTTCTTT. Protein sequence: CASSPVGKGLLMNTEAFF.

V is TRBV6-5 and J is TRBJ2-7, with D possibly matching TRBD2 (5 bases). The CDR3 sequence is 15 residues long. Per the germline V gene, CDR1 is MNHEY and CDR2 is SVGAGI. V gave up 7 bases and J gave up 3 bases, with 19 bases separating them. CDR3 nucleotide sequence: TGTGCCAGCATGGCTGGAGGAGTCGCAGGCTACGAGCAGTACTTC. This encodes CASMAGGVAGYEQYF.

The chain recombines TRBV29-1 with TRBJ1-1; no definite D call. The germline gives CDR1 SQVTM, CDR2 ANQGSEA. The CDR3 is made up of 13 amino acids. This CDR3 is CTFYGQENTEAFF. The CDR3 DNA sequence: TGCACCTTCTATGGTCAGGAGAACACTGAAGCTTTCTTT.

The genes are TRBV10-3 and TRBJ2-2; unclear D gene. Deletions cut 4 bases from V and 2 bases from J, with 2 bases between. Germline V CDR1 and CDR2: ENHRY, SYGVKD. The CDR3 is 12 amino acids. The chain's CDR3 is CAISANTGELFF. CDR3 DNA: TGTGCCATCAGTGCTAACACCGGGGAGCTGTTTTTT.

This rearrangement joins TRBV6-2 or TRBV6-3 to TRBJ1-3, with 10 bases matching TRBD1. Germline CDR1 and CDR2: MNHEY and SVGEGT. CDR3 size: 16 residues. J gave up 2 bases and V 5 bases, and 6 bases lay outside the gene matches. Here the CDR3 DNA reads TGTGCCAGCAGTACGACGGGACAGGGGACTGGAAACACCATATATTTT. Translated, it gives CASSTTGQGTGNTIYF.